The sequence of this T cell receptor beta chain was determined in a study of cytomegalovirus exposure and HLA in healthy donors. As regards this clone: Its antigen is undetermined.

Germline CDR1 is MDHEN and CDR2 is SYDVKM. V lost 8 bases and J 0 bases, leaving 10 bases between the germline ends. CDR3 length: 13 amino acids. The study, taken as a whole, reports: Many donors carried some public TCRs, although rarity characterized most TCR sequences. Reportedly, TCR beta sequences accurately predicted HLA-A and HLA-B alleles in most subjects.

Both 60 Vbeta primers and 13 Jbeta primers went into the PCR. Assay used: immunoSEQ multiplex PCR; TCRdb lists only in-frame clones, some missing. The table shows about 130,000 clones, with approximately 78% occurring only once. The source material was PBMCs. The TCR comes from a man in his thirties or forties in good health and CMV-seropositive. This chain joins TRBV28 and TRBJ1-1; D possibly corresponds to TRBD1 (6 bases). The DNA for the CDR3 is TGTGCCAGCGAGGACAGTTTGAACACTGAAGCTTTCTTT. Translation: CASEDSLNTEAFF.